The source of this T cell receptor beta chain is a study of blood T cell repertoires in COVID-19. Study background: Samples came from the United States, Italy and Spain, spanning acute and convalescent COVID-19. PBMCs, B-cell-depleted T cells, or T cells were the source of the cDNA or gDNA that made up the material.

Germline V gene sequence: CDR1 MRHNA, CDR2 SNTAGT. Trimming took off 3 bases at V and 4 bases at J, with 16 bases between the two ends. CDR3 length equals 16 residues. Original methodology: Amplification of reference gene primers was used by the study to estimate nucleated cell counts. Only in-frame clones appear in the TCRdb table, and some are missing; sequencing was by immunoSEQ multiplex PCR. That table is the source of V, J and clone size, and D and trimming were worked out from the DNA. Of about 76,000 clones in the sample, approximately 86% were seen once. Sequencing was carried out using peripheral blood. This chain connects TRBV6-4 to TRBJ1-5; maybe TRBD1 (5 bases). This TCR was sampled from a human donor in a cohort sampled during active COVID-19. In DNA form, the CDR3 reads TGTGCCAGCAGTGATCGCTGGGGCCTGAGGAATCAGCCCCAGCATTTT. Translated: CASSDRWGLRNQPQHF.